The entry below describes one T cell receptor (beta chain). Which antigen it targets is not known. No base-level quality is on record; no much larger clone is a single base apart. The time point label of this sample denotes: peak reinfection, 3 to 8 weeks after reinfection detection. TCR sequencing was performed on the sorted cells directly ex vivo, without any in vitro expansion beforehand. The donors, who were people who inject drugs, were enrolled in the Montreal Acute Hepatitis C Cohort Study (HEPCO) in Canada. Total naive CD8 T cells, sorted as viable CD3+ CD8+ CD45RO-, came from two donors at all three reinfection time points as controls. Before sorting, cryopreserved peripheral blood mononuclear cells were thawed and CD8 T cells were purified from those thawed cells. The MACS CD8+ T cell Isolation Kit was used to enrich CD8 T cells by negative selection. Cells were sorted on a BD FACSAria II sorter using FACSDiva software, and FlowJo was used for data analysis.

This sample was taken from a study of memory CD8 T cells in hepatitis C reinfection (dated by TCRdb to 2015 to 2018). In terms of the full investigation: Of the five donors, three spontaneously resolved two consecutive HCV infections, and two cleared a primary infection but developed chronic infection after reinfection. HCV reinfection was defined as a positive HCV RNA test following two negative tests taken at least 60 days apart. Peak reinfection samples were collected 3 to 8 weeks after reinfection was detected. In about 5 donors, the study followed the TCR beta repertoire of virus-specific CD8 T cells over time through an HCV reinfection episode. About 5 reinfection cases with stored pre-reinfection samples were identified between about 2008 and 2013. In the reinfection study, participants who had resolved a prior HCV infection were followed every 3 months. The peak reinfection time point was selected on the basis of previously published longitudinal tetramer+ CD8 T cell frequency data.

Library generation was performed with the immunoSEQ multiplex PCR assay. Genomic DNA was extracted from the sorted cells, and the TCR beta V, D and J regions were sequenced using the automated high-throughput method of Adaptive Biotechnologies. A two-step, bias-controlled multiplex PCR was used to amplify CDR3 regions. Amplified TCR beta libraries were sequenced on an Illumina instrument. Processing in the source paper ran as follows. Demultiplexed reads were processed to reduce amplification and sequencing bias, and CDR3 sequences were assigned to gene families using the IMGT database. Repertoire data were analyzed with ImmunoSEQ software version 2.0. Clonotype lists were filtered to remove out-of-frame sequences as well as sequences containing stop codons in the CDR3. Any clonotype with a frequency under 0.01% was left out, since that frequency corresponded to less than one cell. Richness was computed as observed richness divided by input cell number, and evenness as Shannon entropy divided by log observed richness. Repertoire diversity and the similarity between time points were measured using Simpson diversity and Morisita-Horn overlap indices. Clonotypes were grouped as dominant (>1%), sub-dominant (0.5-0.99%), low abundance (0.1-0.49%) or lowest abundance (<0.1%). A germline index was calculated as total CDR3 length minus total nucleotide additions, divided by total CDR3 length. TCRdb carries this immuneACCESS record with in-frame sequences only. Its versions omit some clonotypes, under half of them owing to an unresolved V gene in the studies checked, with the rest unexplained. That table gives V, J and clone size, and the DNA gave D and trimming. Across this sample there are some 40,000 clones, with approximately 88% seen only once. The top ten hold 1.2% of the sample.

Summary of the overall study and its limitations: Because only a few donors were included, definitive conclusions about public clonotypes linked to secondary clearance could not be reached by the study.

CDR1 and CDR2 were assigned from the germline V gene (reference sequence) as WNHNN and SYGVQD. Trimming at the junction amounts to 0 bases on V and 7 bases on J, and the germline ends lie 22 bases apart. The CDR3 has 18 amino acids, counting the end cysteine and phenylalanine. Only the CDR3 region is kept as DNA, spanning 54 bases read in frame from base 1. The sequence joins TRBV10-1 to TRBJ2-1, with no confident D gene call. What was sequenced was naive CD8+ T cells sorted from blood. Read against the paper, the sample's cell subset or site label means: total naive CD8+CD45RO- T cells. This TCR was recovered from a man between 18 and 29 years old with hepatitis C virus infection. CDR3 loop: CASSESTSQAPSWNEQFF. The nucleotide sequence reads as follows: TGCGCCAGCAGTGAGTCGACCAGTCAGGCCCCTTCCTGGAATGAGCAGTTCTTC.